This T cell receptor beta chain was recovered during a study of B cell selection in AIRE deficiency. The study, taken as a whole, reports: Approximately 29% of healthy-shared Treg sequences were found among patient Tconv cells.

The regulatory T cell sort gate was CD4+CD25hiCD127low/negative. Authors' analysis steps: Treg pools: about 5.65x10^4 distinct patient, 9.56x10^4 donor TCRbeta sequences. Clones were sequenced by immunoSEQ multiplex PCR, and TCRdb holds only the in-frame ones, with some missing. V and J calls plus clone size are reproduced from that table; the DNA served to infer D and trimming. The data show 20,000 to 25,000 clones, 80% to 95% seen once. The CDR3 is 15 amino acids. The V segment lost 5 bases and the J segment 4 bases; nucleotides outside the gene matches: 7. CDR1 is SGHRS, CDR2 YFSETQ, per germline. Notes on this clone: Its antigen remains unknown.

The sequence came from a human donor in good health. This chain links TRBV5-1 with TRBJ2-2; 8 nucleotides agree with TRBD2. Material for sequencing was CD4+CD25+ Tregs sorted from PBMCs. The CDR3 loop is CASRLGTRATGELFF. In DNA, the CDR3 is TGCGCCAGCAGACTGGGGACTAGGGCCACCGGGGAGCTGTTTTTT.